One and the same sample provided the 9 T cell receptor beta chains below, sequenced in a study of blood T cell repertoires in COVID-19. Method: immunoSEQ multiplex PCR; TCRdb's copy keeps in-frame clones and lacks some. The repertoire holds a few hundred thousand clones, with 88% as singletons. Sample: peripheral blood. The receptor set was obtained from a human donor in a cohort sampled during active COVID-19.

The chain has TRBV5-4 and TRBJ2-7; D unresolved. With 3 bases removed from V and 2 bases from J, the gap between germline ends came to 12 bases. The germline V gene encodes CDR1 SGHNT and CDR2 YYREEE (reference sequence). The CDR3 sequence is 14 residues long. In nucleotides, the CDR3 is TGTGCCAGCAGCTCCAGCAGGCCCCCCTACGAGCAGTACTTC. Translated, it gives CASSSSRPPYEQYF. Supplemented by reference TRBV5-4 and TRBJ2-7, the full variable domain reads ETGVTQSPTHLIKTRGQQVTLRCSSQSGHNTVSWYQQALGQGPQFIFQYYREEENGRGNFPPRFSGLQFPNYSSELNVNALELDDSALYLCASSSSRPPYEQYFGPGTRLTVT.

In DNA, the CDR3 is TGTGCCAGCAGCGAAACTCCCAAGCGAGCTCTTACGGCCAACGTCCTGACTTTC. Amino acids: CASSETPKRALTANVLTF. This chain links TRBV9 with TRBJ2-6; D is ambiguous. The V and J ends lost 3 bases and 6 bases respectively, with 22 bases between them. This CDR3 has 18 amino acids. From germline, CDR1 is SGDLS and CDR2 YYNGEE.

This chain joins TRBV19 and TRBJ2-1; the D gene is possibly TRBD2 (5 bases). CDR1 and CDR2 (germline): LNHDA, SQIVND (reference sequence). This CDR3 spans 13 amino acids. V was trimmed by 5 bases and J by 6 bases, leaving 11 bases between them. CDR3 DNA: TGTGCCAGTAGTCCCCGAGAGGGCAATGAGCAGTTCTTC. This codes for CASSPREGNEQFF.

In DNA form, the CDR3 reads TGTGCCAGCAGGAGACAGGGTGATCAGCCCCAGCATTTT. Protein: CASRRQGDQPQHF. The chain recombines TRBV27 with TRBJ1-5, with 7 bases identical to TRBD1. The CDR3 extends over 13 amino acids. The germline CDR1 and CDR2 sequences are MNHEY and SMNVEV (reference sequence). After removal of 6 bases from V and 5 bases from J, the junction contained 4 bases not matched to a gene.

J is TRBJ2-2 and V is TRBV7-3; no definite D call. This CDR3 region has 13 residues. V was pared by 2 bases and J by 4 bases, with 5 bases between. From germline, CDR1 is SGHTA and CDR2 FQGTGA. The DNA for the CDR3 is TGTGCCAGCAGCTTACCCTTCACCGGGGAGCTGTTTTTT. Translation: CASSLPFTGELFF.

The chain has TRBV19 and TRBJ1-4; unclear D gene. The CDR3 runs to 16 residues. Per germline, CDR1 LNHDA and CDR2 SQIVND (reference sequence). V was cut by 5 bases and J by 3 bases, with 16 bases left in between. The DNA for the CDR3 is TGTGCCAGTAGTCCATTCGGCGGTGGATCTAATGAAAAACTGTTTTTT. Protein product: CASSPFGGGSNEKLFF.

The chain couples TRBV6-4 to TRBJ2-2; D is ambiguous. The germline V and J ends were trimmed by 0 bases and 4 bases, with 3 bases remaining between them. Per germline, CDR1 MRHNA and CDR2 SNTAGT. CDR3 length: 13 residues. CDR3 bases: TGTGCCAGCAGTGACTCTCTCACCGGGGAGCTGTTTTTT. Protein product: CASSDSLTGELFF.

The gene calls are TRBV18 and TRBJ2-3, with D unclear. CDR1 KGHSH and CDR2 LQKENI come from the germline V gene. The CDR3 is 13 amino acids. Trimming pared 2 bases from V and 8 bases from J, leaving 11 bases between. CDR3 DNA sequence: TGTGCCAGCTCACCAAGTCAGGAAGGTACGCAGTATTTT. This sequence encodes CASSPSQEGTQYF.

V usage is TRBV28 and J usage is TRBJ2-1; 7 bases fit TRBD2. The ends lost 6 bases at V and 6 bases at J; junction bases unmatched: 8. The CDR3 sequence is 14 residues long. The germline V gene has CDR1 MDHEN and CDR2 SYDVKM. CDR3 amino acids: CASSLGGAFNEQFF. CDR3 DNA: TGTGCCAGCAGCCTGGGAGGGGCTTTCAATGAGCAGTTCTTC.